The 17 T cell receptor beta chains below were found in one sample sequenced in a study of CD8+CD57+ T cells in acquired aplastic anemia (dated by TCRdb to 2016 to 2018). Sequencer: Illumina HiSeq 2000. Profiling of TCR beta VDJ combinations and CDR3 sequences used genomic DNA as the template. Using fastp at Q25 and MiXCR, TCRdb reprocessed the public reads and kept productive beta chains. Rows are combined by CDR3 protein, so each entry shows the most common genes and DNA. Here the sample has some 240,000 distinct CDR3 sequences; 34% occur a single time. The top ten constitute around 1.1% of the sample. The sequencing input was sorted CD4+, CD8+, or CD8+CD57+ T cells (not recorded which) from PBMCs. The receptors stem from a human donor in good health, serving as a control.

This clonotype was counted only a few times. The V gene is TRBV11-2, the J gene TRBJ2-1; possible D gene TRBD1, 6 bases. CDR1 SGHAT and CDR2 FQNNGV come from the germline V gene. The CDR3 is made up of 16 amino acids. V was cut by 1 base and J by 8 bases, with 18 bases left in between. In DNA form, the CDR3 reads TGTGCCAGCAGCTTAGGCCGGGACACGGGCGGCCATGAGCAGTTCTTC. Translated, it gives CASSLGRDTGGHEQFF.

The CDR3 region has the DNA TGCAGCGTTGGAGGGCCAGGTACCTACGAGCAGTACTTC. Translating it yields CSVGGPGTYEQYF. The chain combines TRBV29-1 with TRBJ2-7; D possibly corresponds to TRBD2 (5 bases). There are 13 residues in the CDR3. Between the trimmed V and J ends, which lost 4 bases and 2 bases, there was a span of 12 bases. CDR1 SQVTM and CDR2 ANQGSEA come from the germline V gene.

In its sample, this clonotype was seen many times. This chain joins TRBV20-1 and TRBJ2-7; 7 bases line up with TRBD2. The germline gives CDR1 DFQATT, CDR2 SNEGSKA (reference sequence). There are 15 residues in the CDR3. The junction had 7 bases not matched to a gene; V was cut back by 0 bases and J by 2 bases. CDR3 nucleotide sequence: TGCAGTGCTAGAGATCCCACGCGGGAGACCTACGAGCAGTACTTC. Amino acid sequence: CSARDPTRETYEQYF.

The CDR3 loop is CASTRVQDEQFF. The DNA for the CDR3 is TGTGCCAGCACCCGGGTACAGGATGAGCAGTTCTTC. The chain is built from TRBV7-9 and TRBJ2-1, with TRBD1 as a possible D gene (5 bases). Germline V CDR1 and CDR2: SEHNR, FQNEAQ (reference sequence). The CDR3 runs to 12 residues. V was cut by 7 bases and J by 8 bases, with 12 bases left in between.

In this sample, this clonotype turned up many times. J is TRBJ1-1 and V is TRBV2, with no clear D. V was clipped by 5 bases and J by 1 base, with 14 bases between them. CDR3 length: 15 amino acids. Germline V CDR1 and CDR2: SNHLY, FYNNEI. CDR3 sequence: CASSPTTMGNTEAFF. In DNA, the CDR3 is TGTGCCAGCAGTCCGACGACCATGGGGAACACTGAAGCTTTCTTT. The variable domain in full, completed from reference TRBV2 and TRBJ1-1, reads EPEVTQTPSHQVTQMGQEVILRCVPISNHLYFYWYRQILGQKVEFLVSFYNNEISEKSEIFDDQFSVERPDGSNFTLKIRSTKLEDSAMYFCASSPTTMGNTEAFFGQGTRLTVV.

The chain employs TRBV24-1 and TRBJ2-7; D remains unclear. This CDR3 spans 13 amino acids. V dropped 5 bases and J dropped 2 bases, with 9 bases sitting between them. Germline CDR1 reads KGHDR; CDR2 reads SFDVKD. In DNA form, the CDR3 reads TGTGCCACCAGTGGTGCCGGTGCCTACGAGCAGTACTTC. Translating it yields CATSGAGAYEQYF.

This clonotype was seen repeatedly, ten times or more. The chain joins TRBV2 to TRBJ1-5, with TRBD1 identical over 9 bases. The J segment lost 6 bases and the V segment lost 6 bases, leaving 9 bases of the junction unmatched. Per the germline V gene, CDR1 is SNHLY and CDR2 is FYNNEI. The CDR3 is 15 amino acids. CDR3 sequence reads: CASSRDREVGQPQHF. CDR3 nucleotides: TGTGCCAGCAGCAGGGACAGGGAGGTTGGTCAGCCCCAGCATTTT.

This clonotype appeared many times. The chain is built from TRBV2 and TRBJ2-2, with D unresolved. V was pared by 8 bases and J by 5 bases, with 9 bases between. The CDR3 has 12 amino acids. CDR1 is SNHLY and CDR2 is FYNNEI in the germline V gene. CDR3 sequence: CASLLHTGELFF. The CDR3 bases are TGTGCCAGCCTCCTACATACCGGGGAGCTGTTTTTT.

The rearrangement joins TRBV5-1 to TRBJ2-5; 8 nucleotides agree with TRBD1. V lost 2 bases to trimming and J lost 4 bases; unmatched junction nucleotides: 4. The CDR3 totals 14 residues. CDR1 and CDR2 (germline): SGHRS, YFSETQ. The DNA for the CDR3 is TGCGCCAGCAGCTTCGACAGGGGCTCAGAGACCCAGTACTTC. Amino acid sequence: CASSFDRGSETQYF.

Ten or more counts support this clonotype. V and J are TRBV19 and TRBJ2-7, with TRBD1 as a possible D gene (6 bases). The germline CDR1 and CDR2 sequences are LNHDA and SQIVND (reference sequence). The CDR3 is made up of 16 amino acids. Deletions cut 4 bases from V and 0 bases from J, with 16 bases between. Here the CDR3 reads CASSRQTGQSSYEQYF. In DNA, the CDR3 is TGTGCCAGTAGTAGACAGACCGGACAGAGCTCCTACGAGCAGTACTTC.

The chain joins TRBV29-1 to TRBJ2-1; a possible D gene is TRBD1 (6 bases). The CDR3 extends over 13 amino acids. The ends were cut back, 5 bases at V and 2 bases at J, with 10 bases in the middle. Germline CDR1 SQVTM, CDR2 ANQGSEA. CDR3 nucleotide sequence: TGCAGCGTTCCCAGACAGGCCTACAATGAGCAGTTCTTC. This codes for CSVPRQAYNEQFF.

This clonotype was detected many times. This chain uses TRBV10-3 with TRBJ1-1, with D unresolved. The CDR3 spans 13 residues. Germline CDR1 reads ENHRY; CDR2 reads SYGVKD. Deletions cut 4 bases from V and 6 bases from J, with 12 bases between. CDR3 in DNA: TGTGCCATCAGTGGCAAAGGGTTGCCTGAAGCTTTCTTT. Protein product: CAISGKGLPEAFF.

This clonotype was counted many times. The rearrangement uses TRBV7-2 and TRBJ2-5, with D hard to call. The germline V gene encodes CDR1 SGHTA and CDR2 FQGNSA. V was shortened by 4 bases and J by 3 bases, with 15 bases between the two germline ends. The CDR3 extends over 15 amino acids. The chain's CDR3 is CASSSGPQTKETQYF. CDR3 DNA: TGTGCCAGCAGCTCAGGTCCTCAGACCAAAGAGACCCAGTACTTC.

The gene calls are TRBV7-9 and TRBJ2-5; D is ambiguous. The length of the CDR3 is 12 residues. Germline V gene lookup returns CDR1 SEHNR and CDR2 FQNEAQ (reference sequence). The V gene lost 5 bases and the J gene lost 7 bases, with 11 bases spanning the gap. CDR3 sequence: CASSPDAGTQYF. The DNA for the CDR3 is TGTGCCAGCAGCCCAGATGCCGGGACCCAGTACTTC.

This clonotype has a handful of counts. V gene TRBV12-3 or TRBV12-4 combines with J gene TRBJ1-2, with 7 bases identical to TRBD1. Unmatched junction bases numbered 10, after V lost 6 bases and J lost 3 bases. The CDR3 is 15 residues long. CDR3: CASRLNQGVDYGYTF. CDR3 DNA sequence: TGTGCCAGCAGGTTAAATCAGGGGGTTGACTATGGCTACACCTTC.

This clonotype came up many times. V gene TRBV20-1 combines with J gene TRBJ2-7, with 9 bases aligning to TRBD1. Trimming at V came to 6 bases and at J to 9 bases, leaving 18 bases not matched to a gene. The CDR3 length is 15 residues. Germline CDR1 and CDR2: DFQATT and SNEGSKA (reference sequence). The chain's CDR3 is CSANGPGQGPNRQYF. For the CDR3, the DNA is TGCAGTGCGAATGGACCGGGACAGGGCCCTAATCGGCAGTACTTC.

A word on this clonotype: This clone may be a read error of a much larger clone one base away. This sequence joins TRBV11-1 and TRBJ2-7; 7 nucleotides line up with TRBD1. This CDR3 is built from 16 residues. Germline V gene sequence: CDR1 SGHAT, CDR2 FQDESV (reference sequence). Written as DNA, the CDR3 is TGTGTCAGCAGCTTAGGTCCTCCGGGACAGAATTACGAGCAGTACTTC. Its translation: CVSSLGPPGQNYEQYF.